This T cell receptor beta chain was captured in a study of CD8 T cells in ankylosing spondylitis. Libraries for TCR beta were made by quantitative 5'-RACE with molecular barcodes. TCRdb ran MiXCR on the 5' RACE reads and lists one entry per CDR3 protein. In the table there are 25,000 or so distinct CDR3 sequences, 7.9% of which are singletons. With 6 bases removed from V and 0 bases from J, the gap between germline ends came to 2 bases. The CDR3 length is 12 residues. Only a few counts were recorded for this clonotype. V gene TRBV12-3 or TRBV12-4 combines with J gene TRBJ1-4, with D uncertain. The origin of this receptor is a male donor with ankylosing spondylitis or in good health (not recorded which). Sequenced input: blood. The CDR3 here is CASSTTNEKLFF. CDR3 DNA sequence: TGTGCCAGCAGCACAACTAATGAAAAACTGTTTTTT.